This T cell receptor (beta chain) emerged from a study of blood T cell repertoires in COVID-19. The repertoire was sequenced with immunoSEQ multiplex PCR; TCRdb's copy has only in-frame clones and lacks some. The sample shows about 100,000 clones, around 85% of them seen only once. The clonotype comes from a man aged 50-60 years with active or convalescent COVID-19. The material sequenced was peripheral blood.

The CDR3 reads CASHFKNIQYF. CDR3 sequence (DNA): TGTGCCAGCCATTTCAAAAACATTCAGTACTTC. This sequence joins TRBV19 and TRBJ2-4; no reliable D call. Germline loops: CDR1 LNHDA, CDR2 SQIVND (reference sequence). Trimming stripped 9 bases from V and 3 bases from J, with 6 bases between. The CDR3 contains 11 residues.